This is a list of T cell receptor beta chains from one sample in a study of blood T cell repertoires in COVID-19. Data came from immunoSEQ multiplex PCR; TCRdb stores just in-frame clones and leaves some out. The repertoire consists of about 180,000 clones, with approximately 83% occurring once and the leading ten covering 2.5% to 3.5%. The sequencing input was peripheral blood. The receptors were sampled from a man in his fifties or sixties with acute or convalescent COVID-19. CDR3s include the opening cysteine and the closing phenylalanine or tryptophan. The order of the fields is J gene, CDR3 length, D gene, V gene, clone size, CDR3 DNA, CDR3 protein. A D gene is named only where the DNA matches it firmly. Size is stated for part of the rows, as once, few or many counts, or as a class when the clone is expanded.

J gene: TRBJ2-7; CDR3 length: 14; D gene: TRBD1; V gene: TRBV6-5; clone size: NA; CDR3 DNA: TGTGCCAGTGAAACGGGACAGAGTTCACCTGAGCAGTACTTC; CDR3 protein: CASETGQSSPEQYF
J gene: TRBJ1-2; CDR3 length: 15; D gene: TRBD1; V gene: TRBV10-3; clone size: NA; CDR3 DNA: TGTGCCATGGCAATCAATCCGGGACAGGGGACAGGCTACACCTTC; CDR3 protein: CAMAINPGQGTGYTF
J gene: TRBJ1-3; CDR3 length: 16; D gene: NA; V gene: TRBV28; clone size: NA; CDR3 DNA: TGTGCCAGCAGTTTATCCCCCGCGGGCTCTGGAAACACCATATATTTT; CDR3 protein: CASSLSPAGSGNTIYF
J gene: TRBJ1-1; CDR3 length: 13; D gene: NA; V gene: TRBV19; clone size: NA; CDR3 DNA: TGTGCCAGTACAGGGGTTGCGAACACTGAAGCTTTCTTT; CDR3 protein: CASTGVANTEAFF
J gene: TRBJ2-6; CDR3 length: 17; D gene: TRBD2; V gene: TRBV10-3; clone size: NA; CDR3 DNA: TGTGCCATCAGTACCGGGACTAGCGGTACAGGTGCCAACGTCCTGACTTTC; CDR3 protein: CAISTGTSGTGANVLTF
J gene: TRBJ2-3; CDR3 length: 15; D gene: NA; V gene: TRBV18; clone size: NA; CDR3 DNA: TGTGCCAGCTCACCACGGACAGCACGCACAGATACGCAGTATTTT; CDR3 protein: CASSPRTARTDTQYF
J gene: TRBJ1-2; CDR3 length: 16; D gene: NA; V gene: TRBV6-1; clone size: NA; CDR3 DNA: TGTGCCAGCAGTGAAGAGGTCGGGTTAGCGAACTATGGCTACACCTTC; CDR3 protein: CASSEEVGLANYGYTF
J gene: TRBJ1-2; CDR3 length: 12; D gene: TRBD1; V gene: TRBV5-6; clone size: NA; CDR3 DNA: TGTGCCAGCAGCAGGGACAGGGTCGTGCCAACCTTC; CDR3 protein: CASSRDRVVPTF
J gene: TRBJ1-1; CDR3 length: 13; D gene: NA; V gene: TRBV2; clone size: NA; CDR3 DNA: TGTGCCAGCAGTGCACAGGGGAACACTGAAGCTTTCTTT; CDR3 protein: CASSAQGNTEAFF
J gene: TRBJ1-3; CDR3 length: 15; D gene: NA; V gene: TRBV6-5; clone size: NA; CDR3 DNA: TGTGCCAGCACCTTTGACAGAAAAATTGGAAACACCATATATTTT; CDR3 protein: CASTFDRKIGNTIYF
J gene: TRBJ2-1; CDR3 length: 15; D gene: TRBD2; V gene: TRBV7-3; clone size: NA; CDR3 DNA: TGTGCCAGCAGCTTCCTAGGAGCGGGAGAAACTGAGCAGTTCTTC; CDR3 protein: CASSFLGAGETEQFF
J gene: TRBJ2-7; CDR3 length: 15; D gene: NA; V gene: TRBV3-1/TRBV3-2; clone size: NA; CDR3 DNA: TGTGCCAGCAGCCCCCTGGGGGCGGGGGACTACGAGCAGTACTTC; CDR3 protein: CASSPLGAGDYEQYF
J gene: TRBJ2-3; CDR3 length: 15; D gene: TRBD2; V gene: TRBV6-2/TRBV6-3; clone size: NA; CDR3 DNA: TGTGCCAGCAGTGATGGACTAGCGGGAGCAGATACGCAGTATTTT; CDR3 protein: CASSDGLAGADTQYF
J gene: TRBJ1-6; CDR3 length: 15; D gene: TRBD1; V gene: TRBV11-2; clone size: NA; CDR3 DNA: TGTGCCAGCAGCTTCGGGACAGCGGATAATTCACCCCTCCACTTT; CDR3 protein: CASSFGTADNSPLHF
J gene: TRBJ1-3; CDR3 length: 16; D gene: NA; V gene: TRBV15; clone size: few; CDR3 DNA: TGTGCCACCACCCTTGGGTACGGGGGCTCTGGAAACACCATATATTTT; CDR3 protein: CATTLGYGGSGNTIYF
J gene: TRBJ2-2; CDR3 length: 19; D gene: TRBD2; V gene: TRBV19; clone size: NA; CDR3 DNA: TGTGCCAGTAGTCCCCGACTACGCGGGAGAGTAAGGGACACCGGGGAGCTGTTTTTT; CDR3 protein: CASSPRLRGRVRDTGELFF
J gene: TRBJ2-7; CDR3 length: 15; D gene: TRBD2; V gene: TRBV7-2; clone size: NA; CDR3 DNA: TGTGCCAGCAGCTTAGATCCAGCGGGAGCCGGCGAGCAGTACTTC; CDR3 protein: CASSLDPAGAGEQYF
J gene: TRBJ2-2; CDR3 length: 16; D gene: TRBD1; V gene: TRBV19; clone size: once; CDR3 DNA: TGTGCCAGTAGTAAAGCCGGGACAGGGATAGCCGGGGAGCTGTTTTTT; CDR3 protein: CASSKAGTGIAGELFF
J gene: TRBJ1-5; CDR3 length: 13; D gene: NA; V gene: TRBV29-1; clone size: NA; CDR3 DNA: TGCAGCGTTGAGTCAGGGTATGGTCAGCCCCAGCATTTT; CDR3 protein: CSVESGYGQPQHF
J gene: TRBJ2-7; CDR3 length: 16; D gene: TRBD2; V gene: TRBV4-2; clone size: NA; CDR3 DNA: TGTGCCAGCAGCCAAGTAGCGGGAACGGCCCTCTACGAGCAGTACTTC; CDR3 protein: CASSQVAGTALYEQYF
J gene: TRBJ1-3; CDR3 length: 16; D gene: NA; V gene: TRBV7-8; clone size: NA; CDR3 DNA: TGTGCCAGCAGCTTAGAGAGGTCCTCAGGGGGAAACACCATATATTTT; CDR3 protein: CASSLERSSGGNTIYF
J gene: TRBJ2-1; CDR3 length: 15; D gene: TRBD2; V gene: TRBV14; clone size: NA; CDR3 DNA: TGTGCCAGCAGGGGGGCGGGAGGCTCCTACAATGAGCAGTTCTTC; CDR3 protein: CASRGAGGSYNEQFF
J gene: TRBJ1-3; CDR3 length: 15; D gene: NA; V gene: TRBV7-8; clone size: NA; CDR3 DNA: TGTGCCAGCAGCTTCGGGACACCCGATGGAAACACCATATATTTT; CDR3 protein: CASSFGTPDGNTIYF
J gene: TRBJ2-4; CDR3 length: 14; D gene: TRBD2; V gene: TRBV19; clone size: NA; CDR3 DNA: TGTGCCAGTAGTTTACATAGCGGGATGAACATTCAGTACTTC; CDR3 protein: CASSLHSGMNIQYF
J gene: TRBJ2-7; CDR3 length: 11; D gene: NA; V gene: TRBV28; clone size: once; CDR3 DNA: TGTGCCAGCACACTAGGTTACGAGCAGTACTTC; CDR3 protein: CASTLGYEQYF
J gene: TRBJ2-1; CDR3 length: 15; D gene: TRBD1; V gene: TRBV6-6; clone size: NA; CDR3 DNA: TGTGCCAGCAGTTCCCCGGGACAGGGGTTTTTTGAGCAGTTCTTC; CDR3 protein: CASSSPGQGFFEQFF
J gene: TRBJ2-5; CDR3 length: 13; D gene: NA; V gene: TRBV7-9; clone size: NA; CDR3 DNA: TGTGCCAGCAGCTCCCCGCGGGGAGAGACCCAGTACTTC; CDR3 protein: CASSSPRGETQYF
J gene: TRBJ2-3; CDR3 length: 14; D gene: NA; V gene: TRBV28; clone size: once; CDR3 DNA: TGTGCCAGCAGTTCCCACCCCCCAGGGGATACGCAGTATTTT; CDR3 protein: CASSSHPPGDTQYF
J gene: TRBJ2-7; CDR3 length: 14; D gene: TRBD1; V gene: TRBV27; clone size: NA; CDR3 DNA: TGTGCCAGCAGCCGAAAGGGGACAGGGTACGAGCAGTACTTC; CDR3 protein: CASSRKGTGYEQYF
J gene: TRBJ2-7; CDR3 length: 17; D gene: NA; V gene: TRBV6-2/TRBV6-3; clone size: NA; CDR3 DNA: TGTGCCAGCAGCCCGGCGGTGGGTCTTAGTCCCTCCTACGAGCAGTACTTC; CDR3 protein: CASSPAVGLSPSYEQYF
J gene: TRBJ2-3; CDR3 length: 15; D gene: NA; V gene: TRBV5-1; clone size: NA; CDR3 DNA: TGCGCCAGCAGCAGGCGGGACCTCAGGACAGATACGCAGTATTTT; CDR3 protein: CASSRRDLRTDTQYF
J gene: TRBJ2-1; CDR3 length: 15; D gene: TRBD2; V gene: TRBV3-1/TRBV3-2; clone size: NA; CDR3 DNA: TGTGCCAGCAGCCAGAGCGGGAGGGGTAACAATGAGCAGTTCTTC; CDR3 protein: CASSQSGRGNNEQFF
J gene: TRBJ2-6; CDR3 length: 16; D gene: NA; V gene: TRBV5-1; clone size: NA; CDR3 DNA: TGCGCCAGCAGCTGGAGAGGGTCCTCTGGGGCCAACGTCCTGACTTTC; CDR3 protein: CASSWRGSSGANVLTF
J gene: TRBJ2-5; CDR3 length: 14; D gene: TRBD2; V gene: TRBV10-3; clone size: NA; CDR3 DNA: TGTGCCTCGACTAGCGGGAGGGCCGGAGAGACCCAGTACTTC; CDR3 protein: CASTSGRAGETQYF
J gene: TRBJ1-3; CDR3 length: 14; D gene: NA; V gene: TRBV3-1/TRBV3-2; clone size: NA; CDR3 DNA: TGTGCCAGCAGGCGTGACAGCCTTGGAAACACCATATATTTT; CDR3 protein: CASRRDSLGNTIYF
J gene: TRBJ2-7; CDR3 length: 14; D gene: NA; V gene: TRBV6-5; clone size: NA; CDR3 DNA: TGTGCCAGCACCCAAGGCGGAAGCTCCTACGAGCAGTACTTC; CDR3 protein: CASTQGGSSYEQYF
J gene: TRBJ2-7; CDR3 length: 18; D gene: TRBD2; V gene: TRBV28; clone size: NA; CDR3 DNA: TGTGCCAGCAGTTCCGGCGGACTAGCGGGAGGGAGCTCCTACGAGCAGTACTTC; CDR3 protein: CASSSGGLAGGSSYEQYF
J gene: TRBJ2-7; CDR3 length: 15; D gene: NA; V gene: TRBV15; clone size: NA; CDR3 DNA: TGTGCCACCAGCAGGGGGCACGGGTCTTCCTACGAGCAGTACTTC; CDR3 protein: CATSRGHGSSYEQYF
J gene: TRBJ2-1; CDR3 length: 15; D gene: NA; V gene: TRBV7-2; clone size: NA; CDR3 DNA: TGTGCCAGCAGGCCACGGTGGGGGGACGACAATGAGCAGTTCTTC; CDR3 protein: CASRPRWGDDNEQFF
J gene: TRBJ2-7; CDR3 length: 15; D gene: TRBD2; V gene: TRBV4-1; clone size: NA; CDR3 DNA: TGCGCCAGCAGCCGCGGACTAGCGGGAACCTACGAGCAGTACTTC; CDR3 protein: CASSRGLAGTYEQYF
J gene: TRBJ2-7; CDR3 length: 12; D gene: NA; V gene: TRBV3-1/TRBV3-2; clone size: NA; CDR3 DNA: TGTGCCAGCAGCCAAGCCGCCTACGAGCAGTACTTC; CDR3 protein: CASSQAAYEQYF
J gene: TRBJ2-7; CDR3 length: 15; D gene: TRBD2; V gene: TRBV5-1; clone size: NA; CDR3 DNA: TGCGCCAGCAGCTCCGTCCCGAGCGGGGGGGACGAGCAGTACTTC; CDR3 protein: CASSSVPSGGDEQYF
J gene: TRBJ2-7; CDR3 length: 12; D gene: NA; V gene: TRBV7-2; clone size: NA; CDR3 DNA: TGTGCCAGCAGCTTATCTACCTACGAGCAGTACTTC; CDR3 protein: CASSLSTYEQYF
J gene: TRBJ2-2; CDR3 length: 15; D gene: TRBD2; V gene: TRBV7-6; clone size: NA; CDR3 DNA: TGTGCCAGCAGCTTTCTAGCGGAGAGGACCGGGGAGCTGTTTTTT; CDR3 protein: CASSFLAERTGELFF
J gene: TRBJ2-1; CDR3 length: 17; D gene: TRBD2; V gene: TRBV14; clone size: NA; CDR3 DNA: TGTGCCAGCAGCCGAATAACTAGCGGGAGTATAAACAATGAGCAGTTCTTC; CDR3 protein: CASSRITSGSINNEQFF
J gene: TRBJ2-3; CDR3 length: 15; D gene: NA; V gene: TRBV24-1; clone size: NA; CDR3 DNA: TGTGCCACCAGTTACCCTTCCAGGGGCACAGATACGCAGTATTTT; CDR3 protein: CATSYPSRGTDTQYF
J gene: TRBJ2-5; CDR3 length: 13; D gene: NA; V gene: TRBV6-2/TRBV6-3; clone size: NA; CDR3 DNA: TGTGCCAGCAGTTACGGGGGGTTGGAGACCCAGTACTTC; CDR3 protein: CASSYGGLETQYF
J gene: TRBJ2-1; CDR3 length: 15; D gene: TRBD1; V gene: TRBV18; clone size: NA; CDR3 DNA: TGTGCCAGCAGAACCGGGACAGGGTCCTACAATGAGCAGTTCTTC; CDR3 protein: CASRTGTGSYNEQFF
J gene: TRBJ2-4; CDR3 length: 13; D gene: NA; V gene: TRBV7-9; clone size: NA; CDR3 DNA: TGTGCCAGCAGCTGGGACACAGAAAACATTCAGTACTTC; CDR3 protein: CASSWDTENIQYF
J gene: TRBJ2-7; CDR3 length: 14; D gene: TRBD1; V gene: TRBV5-1; clone size: NA; CDR3 DNA: TGCGCCAGCAGCGCGGGACAGGGATCCTACGAGCAGTACTTC; CDR3 protein: CASSAGQGSYEQYF
J gene: TRBJ1-3; CDR3 length: 18; D gene: TRBD1; V gene: TRBV18; clone size: NA; CDR3 DNA: TGTGCCAGCTCACCCCTGGGACAGGCCTTTAACTCTGGAAACACCATATATTTT; CDR3 protein: CASSPLGQAFNSGNTIYF
J gene: TRBJ2-1; CDR3 length: 13; D gene: NA; V gene: TRBV19; clone size: NA; CDR3 DNA: TGTGCCAGTAGTTCAGCCGGAGCTGACGAGCAGTTCTTC; CDR3 protein: CASSSAGADEQFF
J gene: TRBJ1-2; CDR3 length: 16; D gene: NA; V gene: TRBV28; clone size: NA; CDR3 DNA: TGTGCCAGCAGTCTAAAATCCGTCGGGGGTAACTATGGCTACACCTTC; CDR3 protein: CASSLKSVGGNYGYTF
J gene: TRBJ1-2; CDR3 length: 15; D gene: NA; V gene: TRBV15; clone size: NA; CDR3 DNA: TGTGCCACCAGCCCTCTATTGGGGCCAGGCTATGGCTACACCTTC; CDR3 protein: CATSPLLGPGYGYTF
J gene: TRBJ2-2; CDR3 length: 14; D gene: NA; V gene: TRBV7-2; clone size: NA; CDR3 DNA: TGTGCCAGCAGCTCCCGTAGTCCGTTTGGGGAGCTGTTTTTT; CDR3 protein: CASSSRSPFGELFF
J gene: TRBJ2-2; CDR3 length: 14; D gene: TRBD2; V gene: TRBV19; clone size: NA; CDR3 DNA: TGTGCCAGTAGTAACCTAGCGGACACCGGGGAGCTGTTTTTT; CDR3 protein: CASSNLADTGELFF
J gene: TRBJ2-7; CDR3 length: 14; D gene: TRBD1; V gene: TRBV11-2; clone size: NA; CDR3 DNA: TGTGCCAGCAGGGGGGAACACAGGGGGCAGGAGCAGTACTTC; CDR3 protein: CASRGEHRGQEQYF
J gene: TRBJ1-1; CDR3 length: 13; D gene: NA; V gene: TRBV28; clone size: once; CDR3 DNA: TGTGCCAGCAGTTATTCAGGGCTGACTGAAGCTTTCTTT; CDR3 protein: CASSYSGLTEAFF
J gene: TRBJ1-1; CDR3 length: 14; D gene: NA; V gene: TRBV28; clone size: NA; CDR3 DNA: TGTGCCAGCAGTTTCTCGCGGATGAACACTGAAGCTTTCTTT; CDR3 protein: CASSFSRMNTEAFF
J gene: TRBJ1-6; CDR3 length: 14; D gene: NA; V gene: TRBV11-2; clone size: NA; CDR3 DNA: TGTGCCAGCAGTTCATCAGGGTTCCAGTCACCCCTCCACTTT; CDR3 protein: CASSSSGFQSPLHF